The rows below give T cell receptor beta chains drawn from one sample of a study of blood T cell repertoires in COVID-19. Generated by immunoSEQ multiplex PCR, the TCRdb table keeps only in-frame clones and is missing some. The sample consists of 200,000 to 250,000 clones, about four fifths of them appearing once. Sequencing was carried out using peripheral blood. These receptors were taken from a woman aged 50 to 60 with active or convalescent COVID-19. Both conserved end residues are trimmed from each CDR3.

v_gene: TRBV3-1/TRBV3-2
len: 13
j_gene: TRBJ1-6
CDR3aa: ASSQDITWSSPLH

v_gene: TRBV11-2
len: 14
j_gene: TRBJ2-1
CDR3aa: ASSLRGAGDRGEQF

v_gene: TRBV3-1/TRBV3-2
len: 14
j_gene: TRBJ1-4
CDR3aa: ASSQSSTGSREKLF

v_gene: TRBV7-2
len: 12
j_gene: TRBJ1-4
CDR3aa: ASSLANRGEKLF

v_gene: TRBV11-1
len: 12
j_gene: TRBJ2-1
CDR3aa: ASSPDRDWNEQF

v_gene: TRBV28
len: 13
j_gene: TRBJ2-2
CDR3aa: ASTSSGGKSGELF

v_gene: TRBV7-3
len: 13
j_gene: TRBJ2-1
CDR3aa: ASSGGQGGWYEQF

v_gene: TRBV7-9
len: 10
j_gene: TRBJ1-2
CDR3aa: ASSSENYGYT

v_gene: TRBV4-1
len: 12
j_gene: TRBJ2-5
CDR3aa: ASSQDPGQETQY

v_gene: TRBV6-5
len: 11
j_gene: TRBJ2-5
CDR3aa: ASRRTVQETQY

v_gene: TRBV6-6
len: 13
j_gene: TRBJ2-2
CDR3aa: ASSYGHLNTGELF

v_gene: TRBV10-3
len: 13
j_gene: TRBJ2-5
CDR3aa: AISDSTSQTETQY

v_gene: TRBV6-5
len: 11
j_gene: TRBJ1-1
CDR3aa: ASSKSRGTEAF

v_gene: TRBV5-6
len: 11
j_gene: TRBJ1-5
CDR3aa: ASSSDRSWPQH

v_gene: TRBV12-5
len: 11
j_gene: TRBJ1-2
CDR3aa: ASGRDRGYGYT

v_gene: TRBV5-6
len: 13
j_gene: TRBJ2-5
CDR3aa: ASSGWGLVVETQY

v_gene: TRBV10-3
len: 13
j_gene: TRBJ2-1
CDR3aa: AISERSDSFNEQF

v_gene: TRBV13
len: 12
j_gene: TRBJ1-2
CDR3aa: ASSTLDRGHGYT

v_gene: TRBV6-1
len: 14
j_gene: TRBJ2-2
CDR3aa: ASSATDISNTGELF

v_gene: TRBV10-3
len: 12
j_gene: TRBJ2-3
CDR3aa: AIGLAGGTDTQY

v_gene: TRBV6-5
len: 12
j_gene: TRBJ2-7
CDR3aa: ASSRTGEIYEQY

v_gene: TRBV10-2
len: 13
j_gene: TRBJ2-3
CDR3aa: ASRGGGSHTDTQY

v_gene: TRBV3-1/TRBV3-2
len: 13
j_gene: TRBJ2-3
CDR3aa: ASSRRLAGGSSQY